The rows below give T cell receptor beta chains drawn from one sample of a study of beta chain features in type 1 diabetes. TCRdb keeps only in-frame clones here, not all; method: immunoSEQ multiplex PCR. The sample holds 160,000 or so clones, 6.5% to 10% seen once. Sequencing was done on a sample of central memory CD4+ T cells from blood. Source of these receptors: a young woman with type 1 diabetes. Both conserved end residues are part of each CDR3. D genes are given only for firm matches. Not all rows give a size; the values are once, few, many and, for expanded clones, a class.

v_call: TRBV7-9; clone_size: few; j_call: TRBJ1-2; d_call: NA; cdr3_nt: TGTGCCAGCAGCTTAGGGAGGAGAGAAGGCTACACCTTC; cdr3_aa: CASSLGRREGYTF
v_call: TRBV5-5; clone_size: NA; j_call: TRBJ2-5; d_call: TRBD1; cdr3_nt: TGTGCCAGCAGCTTGCAGGGGGCAGCGGAGACCCAGTACTTC; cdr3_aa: CASSLQGAAETQYF
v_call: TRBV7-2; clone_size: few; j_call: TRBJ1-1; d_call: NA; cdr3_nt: TGTGCCAGCAGCTTAGCCCCAGGAGAAGCTTTCTTT; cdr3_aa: CASSLAPGEAFF
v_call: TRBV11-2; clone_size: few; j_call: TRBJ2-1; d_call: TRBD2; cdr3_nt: TGTGCCAGCAGCGTTAGCGGGAGGGCCGGGAGCAATGAGCAGTTCTTC; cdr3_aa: CASSVSGRAGSNEQFF
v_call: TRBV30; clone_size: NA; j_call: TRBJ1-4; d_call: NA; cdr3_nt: TGTGCCTGGAGTGTGGTCTCCGGGATGAATGAAAAACTGTTTTTT; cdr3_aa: CAWSVVSGMNEKLFF
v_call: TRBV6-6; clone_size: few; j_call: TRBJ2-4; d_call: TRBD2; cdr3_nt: TGTGCCAGCGGGCGGGAGGACCCCAAGTACTTC; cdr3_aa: CASGREDPKYF
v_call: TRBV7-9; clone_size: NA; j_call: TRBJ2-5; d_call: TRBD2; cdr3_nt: TGTGCCAGCAGCTTATCGGGGGGAGAGACCCAGTACTTC; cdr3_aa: CASSLSGGETQYF
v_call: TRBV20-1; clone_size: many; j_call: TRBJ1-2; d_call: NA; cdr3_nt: TGCAGTGTGGGGGGGAACTATGGCTACACCTTC; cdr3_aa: CSVGGNYGYTF
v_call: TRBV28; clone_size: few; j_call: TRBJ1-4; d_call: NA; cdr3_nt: TGTGCCAGCAGTGGTACAGGGCTAAATGAAAAACTGTTTTTT; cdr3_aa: CASSGTGLNEKLFF
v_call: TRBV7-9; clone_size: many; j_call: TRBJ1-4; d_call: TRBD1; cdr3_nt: TGTGCCAGCAACTCGGGGCAGGGGGATGAAAAACTGTTTTTT; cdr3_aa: CASNSGQGDEKLFF
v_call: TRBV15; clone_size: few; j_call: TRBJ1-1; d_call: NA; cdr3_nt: TGTGCCACCAGCAGACCCAGTGAGAACACTGAAGCTTTCTTT; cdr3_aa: CATSRPSENTEAFF
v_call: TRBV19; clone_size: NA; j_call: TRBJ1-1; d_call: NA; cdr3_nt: TGTGCCAGTACTACAGGGCGGAGTGTCACTGAAGCTTTCTTT; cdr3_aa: CASTTGRSVTEAFF
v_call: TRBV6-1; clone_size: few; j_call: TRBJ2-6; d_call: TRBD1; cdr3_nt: TGTGCCAGCAGGGAAAAGCAGGGGGTCGGGGCCAACGTCCTGACTTTC; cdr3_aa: CASREKQGVGANVLTF
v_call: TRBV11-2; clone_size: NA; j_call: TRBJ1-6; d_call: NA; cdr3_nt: TGTGCCAGCACCCACCAGGCCCCGGGGAATTCACCCCTCCACTTT; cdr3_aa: CASTHQAPGNSPLHF
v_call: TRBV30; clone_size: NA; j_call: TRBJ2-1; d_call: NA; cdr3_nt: TGTGCCTGGACAGGGGCCTACAATGAGCAGTTCTTC; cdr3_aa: CAWTGAYNEQFF
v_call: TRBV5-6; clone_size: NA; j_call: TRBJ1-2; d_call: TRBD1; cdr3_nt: TGTGCCAGCAGCAATGAAGGGACAGTGGGAGGCTACACCTTC; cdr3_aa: CASSNEGTVGGYTF
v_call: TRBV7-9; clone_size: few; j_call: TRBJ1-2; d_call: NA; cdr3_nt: TGTGCCAGCACCCCGAGCGGGGGTGAAGGCTACACCTTC; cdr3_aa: CASTPSGGEGYTF
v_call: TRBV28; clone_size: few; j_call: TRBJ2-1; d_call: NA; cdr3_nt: TGTGCCGGGGGATTAGGGGGGGCCGGCTACAATGAGCAGTTCTTC; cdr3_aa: CAGGLGGAGYNEQFF